The rows below give T cell receptor beta chains drawn from one sample of a study of cytotoxic CD8 clonotypes in ibrutinib-treated CLL. Produced via immunoSEQ multiplex PCR; TCRdb's table is partial and in-frame only. The sample lists about 57,000 clones; over 55% were seen once. The sequenced sample was PBMCs, obtained after 24 months of ibrutinib treatment. The receptor set was obtained from a human donor with chronic lymphocytic leukemia. CDR3s leave out the opening cysteine and the closing phenylalanine or tryptophan. Some rows have no size entry. The others give once, few or many, or a class for an expanded clone.

length | J | size | V | CDR3
14 | TRBJ2-5 | . | TRBV11-2 | ASSFFSGVGGETQY
10 | TRBJ2-5 | . | TRBV2 | ASRALKETQY
12 | TRBJ2-2 | . | TRBV5-4 | ASRDVGRTGELF
11 | TRBJ2-7 | . | TRBV6-4 | ACVDGGNGEQY
12 | TRBJ1-1 | . | TRBV28 | ASKTLPMNTEAF
10 | TRBJ2-5 | . | TRBV28 | ASSPPEETQY
14 | TRBJ2-1 | . | TRBV27 | ASRPGTSGSGNEQF
13 | TRBJ2-1 | many | TRBV14 | ASSQTGSRALEQF
11 | TRBJ2-5 | . | TRBV6-5 | ASSYWGRETQY
13 | TRBJ2-1 | many | TRBV7-2 | ASADSLAAHNEQF
14 | TRBJ1-1 | . | TRBV5-1 | ASRRDRGIMNTEAF
13 | TRBJ2-3 | . | TRBV5-4 | ASSGDRGFRDTQY
11 | TRBJ2-7 | many | TRBV5-1 | ASSLSGADEQY
13 | TRBJ2-1 | . | TRBV6-5 | ASSGAGGSYNEQF
13 | TRBJ2-5 | few | TRBV11-3 | ASSPTRLGWETQY
14 | TRBJ2-7 | many | TRBV5-1 | ASSYEGTSGGYEQY
11 | TRBJ1-2 | many | TRBV27 | ASSLVANYGYT
13 | TRBJ2-1 | once | TRBV27 | ASSEPGLLKNEQF
12 | TRBJ1-1 | . | TRBV6-1 | ASSPQGPLLEAF
13 | TRBJ2-1 | few | TRBV7-9 | ASSKGETVYNEQF
12 | TRBJ1-6 | few | TRBV5-1 | ASSFLGGDSPLH
12 | TRBJ1-2 | many | TRBV2 | ASSRTGEVGGYT
14 | TRBJ2-7 | . | TRBV5-6 | ASSWFTGQGTWEQY
13 | TRBJ2-4 | . | TRBV6-6 | ASSYSPGKGNIQY
12 | TRBJ2-7 | . | TRBV30 | AWSVGRGWYEQY
13 | TRBJ2-2 | few | TRBV10-3 | AISVGGTNTGELF
11 | TRBJ1-2 | . | TRBV7-9 | ASHGGDYYGYT
12 | TRBJ2-5 | . | TRBV6-1 | ASSDRSGQETQY
13 | TRBJ1-1 | . | TRBV11-3 | ASSEREGGLSEAF
11 | TRBJ2-5 | . | TRBV9 | ASSRQGRETQY
12 | TRBJ1-2 | . | TRBV5-6 | ASSSVRSLYGYT